This T cell receptor (beta chain) was sequenced during a study of identical twins. Broader study findings: Surplus twin overlap in beta out-of-frame sequences was less pronounced. A lower insertion count was a feature of abundant cord blood beta clonotypes, with no such feature in memory repertoires.

Note on this clonotype: What it recognizes is unknown.

Template switching added a universal primer site, and cDNA bore unique molecular identifiers. Using its own MiXCR run on the 5' RACE reads, TCRdb lists one record per CDR3 protein. The repertoire holds approximately 700,000 distinct CDR3 sequences, with around 5.7% as singletons. The germline gives CDR1 SEHNR, CDR2 FQNEAQ (reference sequence). Trimming pared 2 bases from V and 2 bases from J, leaving 15 bases between. The CDR3 runs to 16 residues. The specimen was naive T cells sorted from blood. The receptor was isolated from a man aged 18 to 29 in good health. The chain uses TRBV7-9 and TRBJ1-2; a possible D gene is TRBD1 (6 bases). In nucleotides, the CDR3 is TGTGCCAGCAGCTTAAGCCCTGGACAGCCAAACTATGGCTACACCTTC. It is translated as CASSLSPGQPNYGYTF.